Listed here are 3 T cell receptor beta chains from one sample, sequenced in a study of CD8 T cells in Susac syndrome. A quantity of about 0.5 to 1 ug RNA underwent reverse transcription using random hexamers. TCRdb reprocessed the immunoSEQ multiplex PCR reads via MiXCR and lists one record per CDR3 protein. This sample has under 200,000 distinct CDR3 sequences; about 95% occur once, and the top ten carry over 0.12%. Sequencing was performed on CD4+ T cells from PBMCs. The receptors shown here come from a human donor in good health.

The V and J genes are TRBV28 and TRBJ2-3, with D perhaps TRBD2 (6 bases). This CDR3 contains 15 residues. CDR1 is MDHEN and CDR2 is SYDVKM in the germline V gene. The V end lost 6 bases, the J end lost 0 bases, and 13 bases lay between the germline ends. The CDR3, as DNA: TGTGCCAGCAGCTCCCCGGGGGAGAGCACAGATACGCAGTATTTT. Protein: CASSSPGESTDTQYF.

The chain is built from TRBV7-2 and TRBJ1-5; D uncertain. The CDR3 length is 13 residues. V lost 3 bases, J lost 5 bases, and 8 bases lay in between. Germline V gene sequence: CDR1 SGHTA, CDR2 FQGNSA. The CDR3 reads CASSFDMDQPQHF. CDR3 nucleotides: TGTGCCAGCAGCTTCGACATGGATCAGCCCCAGCATTTT.

This clonotype was detected once. The rearrangement links TRBV29-1 to TRBJ1-2; D not certain. V shed 1 base and J shed 8 bases, with 8 bases lying between them. CDR1 is SQVTM, CDR2 ANQGSEA, per germline. The CDR3 is 11 residues long. The CDR3 sequence is CSVEGLEGYTF. The CDR3 region has the DNA TGCAGCGTTGAAGGCCTGGAGGGCTACACCTTC.